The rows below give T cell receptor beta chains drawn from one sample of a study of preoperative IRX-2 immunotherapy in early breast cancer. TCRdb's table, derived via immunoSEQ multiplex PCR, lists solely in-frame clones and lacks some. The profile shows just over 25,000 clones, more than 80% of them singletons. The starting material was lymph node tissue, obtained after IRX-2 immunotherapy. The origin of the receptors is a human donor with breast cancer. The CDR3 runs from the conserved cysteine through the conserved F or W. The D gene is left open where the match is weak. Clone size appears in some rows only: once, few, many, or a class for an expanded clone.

DNA: TGTGCCAGCAGCCAAAGAGGTAGCTCCATCGGGACCCAGTACTTC; CDR3: CASSQRGSSIGTQYF; J: TRBJ2-5; D: -; V: TRBV7-6; size: -
DNA: TGTGCCAGCTCACCTGCCAATCAGCCCCAGCATTTT; CDR3: CASSPANQPQHF; J: TRBJ1-5; D: -; V: TRBV18; size: -
DNA: TGTGCCAGCAGTGGACAGGGAGGCAATCAGCCCCAGCATTTT; CDR3: CASSGQGGNQPQHF; J: TRBJ1-5; D: TRBD1; V: TRBV9; size: -
DNA: TGTGCCAGTAGTGGACGGACAGGGTCTGGGGCCAACGTCCTGACTTTC; CDR3: CASSGRTGSGANVLTF; J: TRBJ2-6; D: TRBD1; V: TRBV19; size: -
DNA: TGCGCCAGCAGTGAGATGGCAGGTCTCGAGCAGTACTTC; CDR3: CASSEMAGLEQYF; J: TRBJ2-7; D: -; V: TRBV10-2; size: -
DNA: TGTGCCAGCAGTTACTCGGGCGGCCGTTATGGCTACACCTTC; CDR3: CASSYSGGRYGYTF; J: TRBJ1-2; D: -; V: TRBV6-8; size: -
DNA: TGTGCCTGGAGTGTATTCAATGAGCAGTTCTTC; CDR3: CAWSVFNEQFF; J: TRBJ2-1; D: -; V: TRBV30; size: -
DNA: TGCGCCAGCAGTGTACACACAGGGGGCGGAACTGAAGCTTTCTTT; CDR3: CASSVHTGGGTEAFF; J: TRBJ1-1; D: TRBD1; V: TRBV10-2; size: -
DNA: TGTGCCAGCACCCTGAAGGGAAATAGCAATCAGCCCCAGCATTTT; CDR3: CASTLKGNSNQPQHF; J: TRBJ1-5; D: -; V: TRBV6-8; size: -
DNA: TGTGCCAGCTCGCCCCGAACTAGCGGGGGTGTGAATGAGCAGTTCTTC; CDR3: CASSPRTSGGVNEQFF; J: TRBJ2-1; D: TRBD2; V: TRBV18; size: -
DNA: TGTGCCAGCAGCCTAATAGCCAGGACGGGGATAAAGACCCAGTACTTC; CDR3: CASSLIARTGIKTQYF; J: TRBJ2-5; D: -; V: TRBV11-1; size: -
DNA: TGCGCCAGCAGCTTGGCCGTAGGGAACACCGGGGAGCTGTTTTTT; CDR3: CASSLAVGNTGELFF; J: TRBJ2-2; D: -; V: TRBV5-1; size: -
DNA: TGTGCCAGCAGCCAAACCTACAATGAGCAGTTCTTC; CDR3: CASSQTYNEQFF; J: TRBJ2-1; D: -; V: TRBV16; size: -
DNA: TGTGCCAGCAGCCTAAGGGGCAGGGGTAATGAAAAACTGTTTTTT; CDR3: CASSLRGRGNEKLFF; J: TRBJ1-4; D: -; V: TRBV7-6; size: -
DNA: TGTGCCAGTAGCGGACAAAGGGGCCGTAGCAATCAGCCCCAGCATTTT; CDR3: CASSGQRGRSNQPQHF; J: TRBJ1-5; D: -; V: TRBV19; size: -
DNA: TGTGCCTGGGGGCCGGAGGGAGGGACTGGAAACACCATATATTTT; CDR3: CAWGPEGGTGNTIYF; J: TRBJ1-3; D: -; V: TRBV6-7; size: -
DNA: TGTGCCAGCAGTCCTGCGCCCCGGACAGGGCTATTGAACACTGAAGCTTTCTTT; CDR3: CASSPAPRTGLLNTEAFF; J: TRBJ1-1; D: TRBD1; V: TRBV27; size: -
DNA: TGTGCCAGCAGTCAAACGGGGACAGGGGGCACCGGGGAGCTGTTTTTT; CDR3: CASSQTGTGGTGELFF; J: TRBJ2-2; D: TRBD1; V: TRBV6-8; size: -
DNA: TGCAGCGTTTCAGCGGGGACCACAGATACGCAGTATTTT; CDR3: CSVSAGTTDTQYF; J: TRBJ2-3; D: TRBD2; V: TRBV29-1; size: -
DNA: TGTGCCAGCTCACCTGGGACTGCCTCCTCTGGGGCCAACGTCCTGACTTTC; CDR3: CASSPGTASSGANVLTF; J: TRBJ2-6; D: -; V: TRBV18; size: -
DNA: TGTGCCAGCAGTTACTCGGGGGTTACTGAAGCTTTCTTT; CDR3: CASSYSGVTEAFF; J: TRBJ1-1; D: -; V: TRBV6-8; size: -
DNA: TGTGCCAGTAGTTATCAGACAGGGAGATCGCAAGAGACCCAGTACTTC; CDR3: CASSYQTGRSQETQYF; J: TRBJ2-5; D: TRBD1; V: TRBV19; size: -
DNA: TGCGCCAGCAGCTTGATCCTAGCGGGGGGCATAATATACAATGAGCAGTTCTTC; CDR3: CASSLILAGGIIYNEQFF; J: TRBJ2-1; D: TRBD2; V: TRBV5-1; size: once
DNA: TGTGCCAGTAGTGAAGCACGGCCTTGGAACGGGGAGCTGTTTTTT; CDR3: CASSEARPWNGELFF; J: TRBJ2-2; D: -; V: TRBV19; size: -
DNA: TGTGCCAGCTCAGACCTGGGGGGTCACTCTGGAAACACCATATATTTT; CDR3: CASSDLGGHSGNTIYF; J: TRBJ1-3; D: -; V: TRBV18; size: -
DNA: TGTGCCAGCACCATACCTAGAAGGGGGGTAGAAGCTTTCTTT; CDR3: CASTIPRRGVEAFF; J: TRBJ1-1; D: -; V: TRBV6-8; size: -
DNA: TGTGCCAGCAGTTACGGACTAGCGGGGCCGGAGACCCAGTACTTC; CDR3: CASSYGLAGPETQYF; J: TRBJ2-5; D: TRBD2; V: TRBV6-8; size: -
DNA: TGTGCCAGCACCCTAAACAGCGTTGGGGACACTGAAGCTTTCTTT; CDR3: CASTLNSVGDTEAFF; J: TRBJ1-1; D: -; V: TRBV6-8; size: -
DNA: TGTGCCAGCAGCTCATCCCGGGGCGGAAGTAACACTGAAGCTTTCTTT; CDR3: CASSSSRGGSNTEAFF; J: TRBJ1-1; D: -; V: TRBV11-3; size: -
DNA: TGTGCCAGCAGTTCGTGGGGGCCTGAAGCTTTCTTT; CDR3: CASSSWGPEAFF; J: TRBJ1-1; D: -; V: TRBV28; size: -
DNA: TGCGCCAGCAGCTTGGAGGCATTAAACTATGGCTACACCTTC; CDR3: CASSLEALNYGYTF; J: TRBJ1-2; D: -; V: TRBV5-1; size: -
DNA: TGTGCCAGCAGTTTGACAGGGTATAATTCACCCCTCCACTTT; CDR3: CASSLTGYNSPLHF; J: TRBJ1-6; D: TRBD1; V: TRBV28; size: -
DNA: TGTGCCAGCTCACCACGACAGGGAGATTCACCCCTCCACTTT; CDR3: CASSPRQGDSPLHF; J: TRBJ1-6; D: TRBD1; V: TRBV18; size: once
DNA: TGTGCCAGCAGCTTAATCTCTGGAAACACCATATATTTT; CDR3: CASSLISGNTIYF; J: TRBJ1-3; D: -; V: TRBV7-4; size: -
DNA: TGTGCCAGCTCACCACTAGCGGCGAACACCGGGGAGCTGTTTTTT; CDR3: CASSPLAANTGELFF; J: TRBJ2-2; D: -; V: TRBV18; size: -
DNA: TGTGCCAGTACGTTTCAGGGGAATCAGCCCCAGCATTTT; CDR3: CASTFQGNQPQHF; J: TRBJ1-5; D: -; V: TRBV19; size: -
DNA: TGTGCCAGCACCTGGGGGGTCTCTGGGGCCAACGTCCTGACTTTC; CDR3: CASTWGVSGANVLTF; J: TRBJ2-6; D: -; V: TRBV12-5; size: -
DNA: TGTGCCATCAGTGTAAACAGGGGCGATCAGCCCCAGCATTTT; CDR3: CAISVNRGDQPQHF; J: TRBJ1-5; D: TRBD1; V: TRBV10-3; size: -
DNA: TGTGCCAGTAGTATGACGTTGGGGAGCTCTGGAAACACCATATATTTT; CDR3: CASSMTLGSSGNTIYF; J: TRBJ1-3; D: -; V: TRBV19; size: few
DNA: TGTGCCAGTGACCTTTGCAGGGAGAAGGAGACCCAGTACTTC; CDR3: CASDLCREKETQYF; J: TRBJ2-5; D: -; V: TRBV19; size: once
DNA: TGTGCCAGCAGCCTAACGGTGGGGGAGACCCAGTACTTC; CDR3: CASSLTVGETQYF; J: TRBJ2-5; D: -; V: TRBV7-8; size: once
DNA: TGTGCCAGTCGCCGGGACCCGAGGGCCACAGATACGCAGTATTTT; CDR3: CASRRDPRATDTQYF; J: TRBJ2-3; D: -; V: TRBV19; size: -
DNA: TGCAGCGTTCACAAGGGGGGCACTGAAGCTTTCTTT; CDR3: CSVHKGGTEAFF; J: TRBJ1-1; D: -; V: TRBV29-1; size: -
DNA: TGTGCCAGCAGTTTTGGTGGGGCCCGAGAGACCCAGTACTTC; CDR3: CASSFGGARETQYF; J: TRBJ2-5; D: -; V: TRBV28; size: -
DNA: TGTGCCAGCAGCAGACCCCATGGGTTTAACACCGGGGAGCTGTTTTTT; CDR3: CASSRPHGFNTGELFF; J: TRBJ2-2; D: -; V: TRBV11-3; size: -
DNA: TGTGCCAGCTCACCATTAGACGGCCGCTCCTATAATTCACCCCTCCACTTT; CDR3: CASSPLDGRSYNSPLHF; J: TRBJ1-6; D: -; V: TRBV18; size: -
DNA: TGTGCCAGCAGTTCCCAAGGGGGGGCGCGTAGTGAAAAACTGTTTTTT; CDR3: CASSSQGGARSEKLFF; J: TRBJ1-4; D: -; V: TRBV25-1; size: -
DNA: TGCGCCAGCAGCTTCGGGACGGAATTCGTGGACACCATATATTTT; CDR3: CASSFGTEFVDTIYF; J: TRBJ1-3; D: -; V: TRBV5-1; size: -
DNA: TGTGCCAGCAGTTACACGGGCCTGCCCTACGAGCAGTACTTC; CDR3: CASSYTGLPYEQYF; J: TRBJ2-7; D: -; V: TRBV6-8; size: -
DNA: TGTGCCAGCAGAGGGGGGCGTGGTACTGAAGCTTTCTTT; CDR3: CASRGGRGTEAFF; J: TRBJ1-1; D: -; V: TRBV6-8; size: -